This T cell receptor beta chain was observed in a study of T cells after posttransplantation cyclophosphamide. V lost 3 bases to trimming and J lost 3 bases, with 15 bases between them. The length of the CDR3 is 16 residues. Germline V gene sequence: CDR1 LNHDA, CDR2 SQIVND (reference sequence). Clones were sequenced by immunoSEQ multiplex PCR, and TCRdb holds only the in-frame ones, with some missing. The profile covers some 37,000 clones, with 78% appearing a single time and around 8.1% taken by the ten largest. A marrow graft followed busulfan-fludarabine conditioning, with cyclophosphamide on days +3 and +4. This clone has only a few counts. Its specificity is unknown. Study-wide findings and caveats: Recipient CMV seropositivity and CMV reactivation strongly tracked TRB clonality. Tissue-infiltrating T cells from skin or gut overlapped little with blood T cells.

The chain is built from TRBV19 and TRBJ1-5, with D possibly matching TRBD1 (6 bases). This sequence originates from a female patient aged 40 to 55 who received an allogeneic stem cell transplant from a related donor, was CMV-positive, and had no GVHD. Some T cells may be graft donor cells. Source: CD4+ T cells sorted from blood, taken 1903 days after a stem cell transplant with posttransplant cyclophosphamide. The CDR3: CASSIEDRGYNQPQHF. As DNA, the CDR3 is TGTGCCAGTAGTATTGAGGACAGAGGCTACAATCAGCCCCAGCATTTT.